This T cell receptor beta chain is from a study of blood T cell repertoires in COVID-19. Germline CDR1 reads SQVTM; CDR2 reads ANQGSEA. The CDR3 loop spans 12 amino acids. The germline V and J ends were trimmed by 3 bases and 4 bases, with 7 bases remaining between them. Assay: immunoSEQ multiplex PCR; the TCRdb copy retains only in-frame clones and omits some. The table shows around 330,000 clones, with 90% occurring only once. The V gene is TRBV29-1, the J gene TRBJ1-3, with D unresolved. The sequenced sample was PBMCs or T cells enriched from blood (not recorded which). This clonotype originated in a man aged 55 to 70 who had recovered from COVID-19. CDR3 nucleotide sequence: TGCAGCGTTGACAGAGGAGGAAACACCATATATTTT. It specifies CSVDRGGNTIYF.